Listed below are T cell receptor beta chains from one sample, sequenced in a study of T cells after yellow fever vaccination. TCRdb used MiXCR to reprocess the 5' RACE reads, holding one entry per CDR3 protein. This table has about 300,000 distinct CDR3 sequences, around 6.8% appearing once. Sequenced material: PBMCs, taken approximately 47 days after the first yellow fever vaccination. The receptor source for this set is a man younger than 35 who received the YFV17D yellow fever vaccine. Both conserved end residues are part of each CDR3. The order of the fields is clone size, D gene, V gene, J gene, CDR3 DNA, CDR3 protein. The D gene is left open where the match is weak. Rows give clone size only sometimes, using once, few, many, or a class for an expanded clone.

many	.	TRBV12-3/TRBV12-4	TRBJ1-3	TGTGCCAGCGACAGGAGAAACCCTGGAAACACCATATATTTT	CASDRRNPGNTIYF
.	.	TRBV12-3/TRBV12-4	TRBJ1-5	TGTGCCAGCAGTTCGACACCGAATCAGCCCCAGCATTTT	CASSSTPNQPQHF
few	.	TRBV28	TRBJ2-3	TGTGCCAGCAGATACGGCAGCTACCGCACAGATACGCAGTATTTT	CASRYGSYRTDTQYF
many	.	TRBV4-1	TRBJ1-6	TGCGCCAGCAGCCAAGTTGGGATTTCACCCCTCCACTTT	CASSQVGISPLHF
few	TRBD2	TRBV20-1	TRBJ2-1	TGCAGTGCTCCGACACTTTCGGGGGAGGGAAGAAACAATGAGCAGTTCTTC	CSAPTLSGEGRNNEQFF
many	.	TRBV5-1	TRBJ1-6	TGCGCCAGCAGCCTACCCAGTTCACCCCTCCACTTT	CASSLPSSPLHF
many	.	TRBV5-6	TRBJ1-3	TGTGCCAGCAGCTTCGGACGGGGAAACACCATATATTTT	CASSFGRGNTIYF
few	TRBD1	TRBV28	TRBJ2-1	TGTGCCACCAGGCCCGTGGGGGACAGGGGTAGCTCCTACAATGAGCAGTTCTTC	CATRPVGDRGSSYNEQFF
.	TRBD2	TRBV5-1	TRBJ2-1	TGCGCCAGCAGCTTGATGTCTCGGGCTAGCGGCTACAATGAGCAGTTCTTC	CASSLMSRASGYNEQFF
few	.	TRBV5-4	TRBJ1-2	TGTGCCAGCAGCTTTGACAGCGACTACACCTTC	CASSFDSDYTF
.	TRBD2	TRBV27	TRBJ2-5	TGTGCCAGCAGCCAATGGATCGGGACTAGCGGGGGGGGAGAGACCCAGTACTTC	CASSQWIGTSGGGETQYF
.	.	TRBV20-1	TRBJ2-7	TGCAGTGCTGCAACAGAGTACGAGCAGTACTTC	CSAATEYEQYF
few	.	TRBV20-1	TRBJ2-7	TGCAGTGCTAGGGGTCAGGGTAACGGCTACGAGCAGTACTTC	CSARGQGNGYEQYF
.	TRBD1	TRBV7-2	TRBJ2-7	TGTGCCAGCAGCTTCTTGGGACAGTCCTACGAGCAGTACTTC	CASSFLGQSYEQYF
many	.	TRBV4-3	TRBJ1-5	TGCGCCAGCAGCCAAGATTTGGGGGGCACCCAGCCCCAGCATTTT	CASSQDLGGTQPQHF
many	.	TRBV10-3	TRBJ2-2	TGTGCCATCAGTGAGTCGGTCGGCAGGGGGAACACCGGGGAGCTGTTTTTT	CAISESVGRGNTGELFF
few	.	TRBV20-1	TRBJ1-4	TGCAGTGCTAGTCACAGGGAGGGACTGTTTTTT	CSASHREGLFF
.	.	TRBV5-6	TRBJ2-3	TGTGCCAGCAGCGAGCTCGGCTCCCGCAGTGATACGCAGTATTTT	CASSELGSRSDTQYF
few	.	TRBV6-5	TRBJ2-3	TGTGCCAGCAGTTACTCGAATTCGCGGGGCGGCGCAGATACGCAGTATTTT	CASSYSNSRGGADTQYF
.	TRBD1	TRBV13	TRBJ2-7	TGTGCCAGCAGCTTATGGGGACAGCCCTACGAGCAGTACTTC	CASSLWGQPYEQYF
many	TRBD2	TRBV15	TRBJ2-4	TGTGCCACCAATAGCGGGGGGGAAAACATTCAGTACTTC	CATNSGGENIQYF
many	.	TRBV7-9	TRBJ1-2	TGTGCCAGCAGCTCCCGGACGGCCCAACCGGGCTACACCTTC	CASSSRTAQPGYTF
.	.	TRBV5-1	TRBJ1-4	TGCGCCAGCAGCTTGGACAGAATGGGACGTCCAGAAAAACTGTTTTTT	CASSLDRMGRPEKLFF
.	TRBD1	TRBV11-2	TRBJ1-2	TGTGCCAGCAGCTTAGGTCCGGGACAGGGAGCAAGCGGCTACACCTTC	CASSLGPGQGASGYTF
.	.	TRBV5-1	TRBJ2-7	TGCGCCAGCAGCTTACGGGGCTTGGAGCAGTACTTC	CASSLRGLEQYF
once	.	TRBV7-9	TRBJ1-5	TGTGCCAGCAGCTTTAAGGCGTATAGCAATCAGCCCCAGCATTTT	CASSFKAYSNQPQHF
many	.	TRBV5-6	TRBJ2-1	TGTGCCAGCAGCCCCGCTTACAGGGCTGAGCAGTTCTTC	CASSPAYRAEQFF
once	.	TRBV14	TRBJ2-2	TGTGCCAGCAGCCAAGTCTCATTGGACGGGGAGCTGTTTTTT	CASSQVSLDGELFF
.	TRBD1	TRBV5-1	TRBJ2-2	TGCGCCAGCAGTTCGACAGGGGGACTGTACGGGGAGCTGTTTTTT	CASSSTGGLYGELFF
.	.	TRBV12-3/TRBV12-4	TRBJ1-5	TGTGCCAGCAGTCTTCCCCCCAATCAGCCCCAGCATTTT	CASSLPPNQPQHF
.	.	TRBV30	TRBJ2-3	TGTGCCTGGGGTACGTCGGATACGCAGTATTTT	CAWGTSDTQYF